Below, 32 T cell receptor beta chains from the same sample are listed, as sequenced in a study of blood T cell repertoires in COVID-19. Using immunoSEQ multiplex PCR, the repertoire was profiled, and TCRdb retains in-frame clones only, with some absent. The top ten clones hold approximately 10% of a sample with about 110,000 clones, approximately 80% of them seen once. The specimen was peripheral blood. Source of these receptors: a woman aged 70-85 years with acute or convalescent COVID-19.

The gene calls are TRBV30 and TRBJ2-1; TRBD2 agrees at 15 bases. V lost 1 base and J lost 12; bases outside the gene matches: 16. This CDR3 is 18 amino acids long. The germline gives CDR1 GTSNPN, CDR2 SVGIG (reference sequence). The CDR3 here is CAWSAPGRTSGRAEGQFF. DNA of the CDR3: TGTGCCTGGAGTGCCCCGGGGCGGACTAGCGGGAGGGCCGAAGGGCAGTTCTTC.

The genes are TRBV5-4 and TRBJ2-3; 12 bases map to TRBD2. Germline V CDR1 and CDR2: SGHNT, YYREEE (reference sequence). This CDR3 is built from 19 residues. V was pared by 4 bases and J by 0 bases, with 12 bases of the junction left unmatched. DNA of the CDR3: TGTGCCAGCAGCCCGCGCCGACTAGCGGGGGTTTCTAGCACAGATACGCAGTATTTT. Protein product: CASSPRRLAGVSSTDTQYF.

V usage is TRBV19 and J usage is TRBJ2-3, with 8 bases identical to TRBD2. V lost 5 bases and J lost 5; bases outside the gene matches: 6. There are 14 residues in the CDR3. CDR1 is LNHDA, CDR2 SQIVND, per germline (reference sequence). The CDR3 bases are TGTGCCAGTAGTCGGGGGGGCCAGGGAGATACGCAGTATTTT. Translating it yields CASSRGGQGDTQYF.

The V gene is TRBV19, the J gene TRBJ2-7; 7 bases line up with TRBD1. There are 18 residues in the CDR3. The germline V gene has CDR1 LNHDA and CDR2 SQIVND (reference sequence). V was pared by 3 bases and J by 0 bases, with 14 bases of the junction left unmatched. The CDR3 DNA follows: TGTGCCAGTAGTATTCGTGTGGGGAACAGGGGTTCCTCCTACGAGCAGTACTTC. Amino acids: CASSIRVGNRGSSYEQYF.

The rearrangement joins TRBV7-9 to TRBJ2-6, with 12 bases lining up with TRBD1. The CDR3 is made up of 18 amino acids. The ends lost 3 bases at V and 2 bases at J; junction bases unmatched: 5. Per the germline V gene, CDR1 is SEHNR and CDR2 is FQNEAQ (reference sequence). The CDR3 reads CASSFLGTGGAGANVLTF. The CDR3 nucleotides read TGTGCCAGCAGCTTTTTGGGGACAGGGGGCGCTGGGGCCAACGTCCTGACTTTC.

The CDR3 region is CASSQDWRPGTGGYEQYF. The CDR3 nucleotides are TGTGCCAGCAGCCAAGATTGGCGTCCTGGGACAGGGGGTTACGAGCAGTACTTC. The gene calls are TRBV14 and TRBJ2-7, with TRBD1 matching 11 bases. CDR1 SGHDN and CDR2 FVKESK come from the germline V gene. J was trimmed by 4 bases and V by 0 bases; bases with no gene match: 11. CDR3 size: 18 residues.

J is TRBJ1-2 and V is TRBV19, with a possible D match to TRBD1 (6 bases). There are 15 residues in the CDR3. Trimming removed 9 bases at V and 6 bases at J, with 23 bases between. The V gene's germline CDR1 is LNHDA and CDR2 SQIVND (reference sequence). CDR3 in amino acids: CASNNPSGGVDGYTF. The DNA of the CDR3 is TGTGCCAGCAATAACCCCAGCGGGGGCGTTGATGGCTACACCTTC.

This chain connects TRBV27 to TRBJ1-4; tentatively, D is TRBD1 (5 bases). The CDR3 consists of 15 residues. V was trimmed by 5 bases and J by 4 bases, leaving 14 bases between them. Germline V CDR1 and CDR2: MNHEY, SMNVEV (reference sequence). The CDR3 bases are TGTGCCAGCAGTCCGTACAGGAACATTAATGAAAAACTGTTTTTT. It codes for CASSPYRNINEKLFF. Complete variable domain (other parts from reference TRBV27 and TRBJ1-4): EAQVTQNPRYLITVTGKKLTVTCSQNMNHEYMSWYRQDPGLGLRQIYYSMNVEVTDKGDVPEGYKVSRKEKRNFPLILESPSPNQTSLYFCASSPYRNINEKLFFGSGTQLSVL.

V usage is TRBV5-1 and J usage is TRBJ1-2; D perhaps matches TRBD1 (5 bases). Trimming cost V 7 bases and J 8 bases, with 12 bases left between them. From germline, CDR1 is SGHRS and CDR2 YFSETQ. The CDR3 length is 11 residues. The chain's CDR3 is CASGTAGGYTF. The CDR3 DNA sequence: TGCGCCAGCGGGACCGCGGGGGGCTACACCTTC. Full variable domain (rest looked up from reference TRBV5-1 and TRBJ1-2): KAGVTQTPRYLIKTRGQQVTLSCSPISGHRSVSWYQQTPGQGLQFLFEYFSETQRNKGNFPGRFSGRQFSNSRSEMNVSTLELGDSALYLCASGTAGGYTFGSGTRLTVV.

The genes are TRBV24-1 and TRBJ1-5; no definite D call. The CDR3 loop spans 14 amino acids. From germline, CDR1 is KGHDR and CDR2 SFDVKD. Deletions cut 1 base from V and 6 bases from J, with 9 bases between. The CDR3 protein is CATSDFAATQPQHF. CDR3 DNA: TGTGCCACCAGTGATTTCGCAGCGACTCAGCCCCAGCATTTT.

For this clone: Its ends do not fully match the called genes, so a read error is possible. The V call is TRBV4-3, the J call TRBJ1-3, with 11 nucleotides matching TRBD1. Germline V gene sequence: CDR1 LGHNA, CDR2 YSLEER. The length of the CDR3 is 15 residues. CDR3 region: CASSPLGTGGTTIYF. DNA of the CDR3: TGCGCCAGCAGCCCCCTAGGGACAGGGGGAACCACCATATATTTT.

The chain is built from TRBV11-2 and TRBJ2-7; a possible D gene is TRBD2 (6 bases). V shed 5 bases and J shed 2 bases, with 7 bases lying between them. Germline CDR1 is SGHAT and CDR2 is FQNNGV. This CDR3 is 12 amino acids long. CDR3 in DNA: TGTGCCAGCAGCCCTAGCGCCTACGAGCAGTACTTC. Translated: CASSPSAYEQYF. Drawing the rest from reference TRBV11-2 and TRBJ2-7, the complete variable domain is EAGVAQSPRYKIIEKRQSVAFWCNPISGHATLYWYQQILGQGPKLLIQFQNNGVVDDSQLPKDRFSAERLKGVDSTLKIQPAKLEDSAVYLCASSPSAYEQYFGPGTRLTVT.

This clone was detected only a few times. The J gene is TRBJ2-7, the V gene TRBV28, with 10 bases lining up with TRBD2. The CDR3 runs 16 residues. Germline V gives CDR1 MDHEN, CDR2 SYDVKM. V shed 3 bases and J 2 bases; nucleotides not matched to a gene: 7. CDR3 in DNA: TGTGCCAGCAGTTTGGGGAGCGGGGGGGCAACCTACGAGCAGTACTTC. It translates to CASSLGSGGATYEQYF. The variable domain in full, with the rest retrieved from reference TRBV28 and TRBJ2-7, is DVKVTQSSRYLVKRTGEKVFLECVQDMDHENMFWYRQDPGLGLRLIYFSYDVKMKEKGDIPEGYSVSREKKERFSLILESASTNQTSMYLCASSLGSGGATYEQYFGPGTRLTVT.

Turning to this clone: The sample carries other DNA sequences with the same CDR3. The CDR3 loop is CASSIDSFSNQPQHF. CDR3 nucleotides: TGCGCCAGCAGCATAGACAGTTTTTCCAATCAGCCCCAGCATTTT. The chain carries TRBV5-1 and TRBJ1-5, with D perhaps matching TRBD1 (5 bases). The CDR3 is 15 residues long. V lost 4 bases and J lost 3, with 14 bases in between. Germline CDR1 SGHRS, CDR2 YFSETQ.

CDR3 in DNA: TGCGCCAGCAGCCCGCTAGCGGGAGGGCCTCCAGATACGCAGTATTTT. Encoded protein: CASSPLAGGPPDTQYF. J is TRBJ2-3 and V is TRBV4-1, with TRBD2 matching over 12 bases. CDR1 is MGHRA and CDR2 is YSYEKL in the germline V gene. The CDR3 extends over 16 amino acids. The junction had 6 bases not matched to a gene; V was cut back by 4 bases and J by 4 bases.

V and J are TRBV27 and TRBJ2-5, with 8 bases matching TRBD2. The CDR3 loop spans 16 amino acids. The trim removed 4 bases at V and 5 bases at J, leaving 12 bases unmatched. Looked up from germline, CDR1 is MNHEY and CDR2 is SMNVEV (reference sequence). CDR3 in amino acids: CASSWSVSGEWETQYF. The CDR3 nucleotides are TGTGCCAGCAGTTGGTCCGTTAGCGGGGAGTGGGAGACCCAGTACTTC.

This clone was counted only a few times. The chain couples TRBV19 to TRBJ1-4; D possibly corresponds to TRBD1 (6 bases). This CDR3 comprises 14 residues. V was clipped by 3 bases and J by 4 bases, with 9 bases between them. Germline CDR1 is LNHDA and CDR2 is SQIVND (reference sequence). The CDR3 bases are TGTGCCAGTAGTATTCGACAGGATAATGAAAAACTGTTTTTT. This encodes CASSIRQDNEKLFF.

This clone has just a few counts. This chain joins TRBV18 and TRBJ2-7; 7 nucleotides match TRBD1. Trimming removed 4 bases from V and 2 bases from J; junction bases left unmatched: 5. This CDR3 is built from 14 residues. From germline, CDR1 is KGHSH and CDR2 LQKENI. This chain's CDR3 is CASSQGQAPYEQYF. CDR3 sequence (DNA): TGTGCCAGCTCACAAGGACAGGCCCCCTACGAGCAGTACTTC. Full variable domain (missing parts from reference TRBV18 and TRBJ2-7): NAGVMQNPRHLVRRRGQEARLRCSPMKGHSHVYWYRQLPEEGLKFMVYLQKENIIDESGMPKERFSAEFPKEGPSILRIQQVVRGDSAAYFCASSQGQAPYEQYFGPGTRLTVT.

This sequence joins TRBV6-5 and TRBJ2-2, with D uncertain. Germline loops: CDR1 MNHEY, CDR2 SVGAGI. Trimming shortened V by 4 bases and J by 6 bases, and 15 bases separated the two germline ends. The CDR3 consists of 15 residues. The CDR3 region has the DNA TGTGCCAGCAGTTCTTCTACAAGCAGGCCCGGGGAGCTGTTTTTT. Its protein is CASSSSTSRPGELFF.

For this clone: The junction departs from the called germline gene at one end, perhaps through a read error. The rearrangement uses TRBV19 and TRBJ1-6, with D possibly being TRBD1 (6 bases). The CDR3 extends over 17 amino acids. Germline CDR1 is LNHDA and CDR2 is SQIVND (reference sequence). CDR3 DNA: TGTGCCAGCAGTATTCCTAGTGGGGGGGCGAGTTTTTCACCCCTCCACTTT. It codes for CASSIPSGGASFSPLHF.

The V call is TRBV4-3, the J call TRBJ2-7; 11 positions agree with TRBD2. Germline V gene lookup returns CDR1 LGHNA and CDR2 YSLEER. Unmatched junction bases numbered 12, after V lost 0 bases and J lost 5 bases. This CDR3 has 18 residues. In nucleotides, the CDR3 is TGCGCCAGCAGCCAAGATCAGGCTAGCGGGAGGATCCTTAACGAGCAGTACTTC. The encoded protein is CASSQDQASGRILNEQYF.

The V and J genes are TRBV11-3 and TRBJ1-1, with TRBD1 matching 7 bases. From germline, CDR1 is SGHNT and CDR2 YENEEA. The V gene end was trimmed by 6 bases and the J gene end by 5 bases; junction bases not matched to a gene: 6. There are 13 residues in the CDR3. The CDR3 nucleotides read TGTGCCAGCAGTCCGACAGGGCGGACTGAAGCTTTCTTT. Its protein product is CASSPTGRTEAFF.

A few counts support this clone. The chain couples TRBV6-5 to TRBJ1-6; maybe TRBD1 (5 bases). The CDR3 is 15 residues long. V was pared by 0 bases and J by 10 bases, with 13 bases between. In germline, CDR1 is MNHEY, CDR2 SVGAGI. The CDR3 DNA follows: TGTGCCAGCAGTTACTCGTCTCCTAAGGGGTCACCCCTCCACTTT. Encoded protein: CASSYSSPKGSPLHF.

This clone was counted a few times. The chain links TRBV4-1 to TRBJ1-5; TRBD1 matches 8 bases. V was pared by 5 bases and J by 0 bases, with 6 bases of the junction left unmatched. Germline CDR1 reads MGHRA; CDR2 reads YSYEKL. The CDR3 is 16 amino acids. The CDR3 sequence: CASSLGQGPSNQPQHF. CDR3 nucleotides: TGCGCCAGCAGCTTAGGACAGGGCCCTAGCAATCAGCCCCAGCATTTT.

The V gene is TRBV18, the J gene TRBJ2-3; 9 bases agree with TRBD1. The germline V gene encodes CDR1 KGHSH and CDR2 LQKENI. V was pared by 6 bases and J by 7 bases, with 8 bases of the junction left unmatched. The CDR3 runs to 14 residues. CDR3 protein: CASSPGQGLNTQYF. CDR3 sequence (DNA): TGTGCCAGCTCGCCGGGACAGGGTCTAAATACGCAGTATTTT. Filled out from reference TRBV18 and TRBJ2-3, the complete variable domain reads NAGVMQNPRHLVRRRGQEARLRCSPMKGHSHVYWYRQLPEEGLKFMVYLQKENIIDESGMPKERFSAEFPKEGPSILRIQQVVRGDSAAYFCASSPGQGLNTQYFGPGTRLTVL.

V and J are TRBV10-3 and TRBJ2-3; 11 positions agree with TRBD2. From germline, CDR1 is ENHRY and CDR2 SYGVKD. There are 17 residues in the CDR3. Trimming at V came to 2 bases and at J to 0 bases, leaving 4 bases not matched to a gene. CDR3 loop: CAISEQTSGMSTDTQYF. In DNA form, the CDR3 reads TGTGCCATCAGTGAGCAGACTAGCGGGATGAGCACAGATACGCAGTATTTT.

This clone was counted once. In nucleotides, the CDR3 is TGTGCCAGCAGTTTCGAGGACAGGGCCTACAATGAGCAGTTCTTC. The encoded protein is CASSFEDRAYNEQFF. This sequence joins TRBV7-9 and TRBJ2-1; 8 nucleotides align to TRBD1. The CDR3 has 15 residues. The J segment lost 2 bases and the V segment lost 6 bases, leaving 6 bases of the junction unmatched. Germline V gene lookup returns CDR1 SEHNR and CDR2 FQNEAQ (reference sequence).

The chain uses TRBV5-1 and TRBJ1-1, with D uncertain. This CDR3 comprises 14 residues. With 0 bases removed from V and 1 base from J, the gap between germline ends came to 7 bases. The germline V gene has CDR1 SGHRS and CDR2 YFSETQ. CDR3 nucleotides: TGCGCCAGCAGCTTGGGGGCCAGGAACACTGAAGCTTTCTTT. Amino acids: CASSLGARNTEAFF.

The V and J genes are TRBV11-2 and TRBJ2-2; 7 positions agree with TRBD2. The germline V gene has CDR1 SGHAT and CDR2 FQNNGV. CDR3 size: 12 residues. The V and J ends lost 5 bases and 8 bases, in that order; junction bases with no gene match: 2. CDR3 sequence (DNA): TGTGCCAGCAGCGGGGAGGGGGGGGAGCTGTTTTTT. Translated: CASSGEGGELFF.

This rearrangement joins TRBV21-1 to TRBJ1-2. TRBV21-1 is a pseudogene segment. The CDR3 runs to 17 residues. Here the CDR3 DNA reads TGTGCCAGCAGCAAAGTGAGAAAGGGAGAGGGTAACTATGGCTACACCTTC. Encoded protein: CASSKVRKGEGNYGYTF.

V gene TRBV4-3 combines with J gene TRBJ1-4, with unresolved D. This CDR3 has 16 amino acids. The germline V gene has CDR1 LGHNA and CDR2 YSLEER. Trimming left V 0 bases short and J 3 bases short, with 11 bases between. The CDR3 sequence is CASSQEGDYSNEKLFF. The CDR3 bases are TGCGCCAGCAGCCAAGAAGGAGACTATTCTAATGAAAAACTGTTTTTT.

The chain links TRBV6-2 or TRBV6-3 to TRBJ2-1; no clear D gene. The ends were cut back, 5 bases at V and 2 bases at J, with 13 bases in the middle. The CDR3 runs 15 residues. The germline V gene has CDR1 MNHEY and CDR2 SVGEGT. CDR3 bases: TGTGCCAGCAGTCAGCATTCTAGGACCTACAATGAGCAGTTCTTC. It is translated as CASSQHSRTYNEQFF.